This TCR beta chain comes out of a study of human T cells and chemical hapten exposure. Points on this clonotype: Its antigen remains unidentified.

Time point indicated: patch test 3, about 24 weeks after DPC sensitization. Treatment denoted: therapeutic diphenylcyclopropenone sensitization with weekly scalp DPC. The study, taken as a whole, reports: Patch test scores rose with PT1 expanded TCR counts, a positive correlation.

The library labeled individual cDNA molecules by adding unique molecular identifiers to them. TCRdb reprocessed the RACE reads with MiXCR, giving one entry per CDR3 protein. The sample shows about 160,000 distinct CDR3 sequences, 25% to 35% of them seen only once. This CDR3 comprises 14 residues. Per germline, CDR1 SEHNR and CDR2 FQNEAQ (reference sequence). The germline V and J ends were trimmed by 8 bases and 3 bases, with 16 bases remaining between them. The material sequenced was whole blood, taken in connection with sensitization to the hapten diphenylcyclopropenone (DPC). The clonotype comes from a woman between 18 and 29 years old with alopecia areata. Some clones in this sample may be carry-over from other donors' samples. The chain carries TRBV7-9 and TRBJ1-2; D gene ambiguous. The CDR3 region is CASSPTQDYYGYTF. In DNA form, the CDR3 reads TGTGCCAGCTCTCCTACTCAGGACTACTATGGCTACACCTTC.